This note documents a single T cell receptor beta chain sequence. Autoimmune disease history or systemic immunosuppression excluded patients. With baseline, cycle 4 day 1, and cycle 7 day 1 as timepoints, blood was sampled. The record originates from a study of OX40 agonist ivuxolimab in advanced cancers. The wider study: Of mixed ages from about 20 to 80 and averaging 60 years, the group was about 80% male.

Measured with immunoSEQ multiplex PCR; TCRdb has only the in-frame clones, and not every one. The top ten hold 1.1% of the sample, which has tens of thousands of clones, approximately 82% seen once. Germline values: CDR1 LNHDA, CDR2 SQIVND (reference sequence). The CDR3 loop spans 14 amino acids. The germline V and J ends were trimmed by 3 bases and 6 bases, with 11 bases remaining between them. The chain uses TRBV19 and TRBJ2-2, with D possibly TRBD1 on 6 matching bases. This clonotype was sampled from an adult with an advanced solid tumor such as melanoma, head and neck, liver or kidney cancer. Sequenced material: CD4+ or CD8+ T cells sorted from blood, taken in a trial of the OX40 agonist ivuxolimab. CDR3 nucleotide sequence: TGTGCCAGTAGTATCACAGGGTTTTCCGGGGAGCTGTTTTTT. Amino acid sequence: CASSITGFSGELFF.